A selection of T cell receptor beta chains follows, all from one sample in a study of blood T cell repertoires in COVID-19. Clones were sequenced by immunoSEQ multiplex PCR, and TCRdb holds only the in-frame ones, with some missing. The sample records about 440,000 clones, around 88% being singletons. The sample taken for sequencing was peripheral blood. The receptor source for this set is a woman between 50 and 59 years old with COVID-19, enrolled during active disease. CDR3s include the opening cysteine and the closing phenylalanine or tryptophan. Fields, in order: J gene, V gene, CDR3 protein.

>TRBJ2-7|TRBV9
CASSAMTGHEQYF
>TRBJ1-1|TRBV30
CAWSVSGLGVNTEAFF
>TRBJ1-5|TRBV12-3/TRBV12-4
CASRETWNQPQHF
>TRBJ2-3|TRBV27
CASSLGRGGPNTQYF
>TRBJ1-5|TRBV19
CASSGVAGDQPQHF
>TRBJ1-1|TRBV30
CAWNPGNTEAFF
>TRBJ1-3|TRBV6-6
CASRLQVSGNTIYF
>TRBJ1-5|TRBV10-2
CATTTGWTNQPQHF
>TRBJ1-1|TRBV18
CASSSETGIYTEAFF
>TRBJ1-2|TRBV7-9
CASSLVGGAGGYGYTF
>TRBJ1-1|TRBV2
CASSELRQDLNEAFF
>TRBJ1-4|TRBV28
CASSRLGQGNEKLFF
>TRBJ2-1|TRBV5-4
CASSVRGYNEQFF
>TRBJ2-7|TRBV30
CACSTGQGSAYEQYF
>TRBJ1-6|TRBV6-4
CASSDRGYNSPLHF
>TRBJ2-1|TRBV24-1
CATSDYSTGVLDEQFF
>TRBJ2-2|TRBV25-1
CASSQAGGPGELFF
>TRBJ1-4|TRBV2
CASSAGTVNEKLFF